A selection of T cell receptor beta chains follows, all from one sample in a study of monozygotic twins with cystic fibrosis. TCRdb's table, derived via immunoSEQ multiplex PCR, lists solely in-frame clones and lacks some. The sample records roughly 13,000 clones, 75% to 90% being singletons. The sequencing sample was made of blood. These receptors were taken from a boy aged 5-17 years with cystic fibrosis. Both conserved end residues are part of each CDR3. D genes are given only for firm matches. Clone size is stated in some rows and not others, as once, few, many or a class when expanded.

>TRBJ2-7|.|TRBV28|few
TGTGCCAGCAGTTTGGCTAGCGTAACCTACGAGCAGTACTTC
CASSLASVTYEQYF
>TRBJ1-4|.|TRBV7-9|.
TGTGCCAGCAGCTTAGTCACAGGGACGACTGAAAAACTGTTTTTT
CASSLVTGTTEKLFF
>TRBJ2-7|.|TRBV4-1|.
TGCGCCAGCAGCCAAGGACAGGACAGCTCCTACGAGCAGTACTTC
CASSQGQDSSYEQYF
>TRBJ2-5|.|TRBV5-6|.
TGTGCCAGCAGCTCCCCCAGGGTCGGAGAGACCCAGTACTTC
CASSSPRVGETQYF
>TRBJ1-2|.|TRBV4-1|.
TGCGCCAGCAGCCAAGAGAGATCCCCGGGCACCTATGGCTACACCTTC
CASSQERSPGTYGYTF
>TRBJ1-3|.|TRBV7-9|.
TGTGCCAGCACCCAGGGTATTGGAAACACCATATATTTT
CASTQGIGNTIYF
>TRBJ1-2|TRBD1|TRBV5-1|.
TGCGCCAGCAGCCTGGGACAGGTCAACTATGGCTACACCTTC
CASSLGQVNYGYTF
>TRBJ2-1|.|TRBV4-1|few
TGCGCCAGCAGCCAAGAGACGGGAGTCAATGAGCAGTTCTTC
CASSQETGVNEQFF
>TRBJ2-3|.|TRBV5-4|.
TGTGCCAGCAGCTTTCTCCTCATGGGGCCGTATAGCACAGATACGCAGTATTTT
CASSFLLMGPYSTDTQYF
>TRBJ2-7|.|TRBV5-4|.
TGTGCCAGCAGCTTCGACAGGCGTCGGGAGCAGTACTTC
CASSFDRRREQYF
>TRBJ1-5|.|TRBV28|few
TGTGCCAGCAGGAGGGGTCTGCATGGGGGCAATCAGCCCCAGCATTTT
CASRRGLHGGNQPQHF
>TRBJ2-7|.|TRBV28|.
TGTGCCAGCAGCTCAAGGGGGGACTACGAGCAGTACTTC
CASSSRGDYEQYF
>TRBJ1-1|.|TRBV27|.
TGTGCCAGCAGTTTAAACGGGATGAACACTGAAGCTTTCTTT
CASSLNGMNTEAFF
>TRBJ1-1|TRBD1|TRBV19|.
TGTGCCAGTATCGACAGGGCGAACACTGAAGCTTTCTTT
CASIDRANTEAFF
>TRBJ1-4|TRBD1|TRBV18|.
TGTGCCAGCTCACGGAGGGACAGGGACGAAAAACTGTTTTTT
CASSRRDRDEKLFF
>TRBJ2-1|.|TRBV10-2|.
TGCGCCCGACCCCTGGGGAGGCGCAGCTCCTACAATGAGCAGTTCTTC
CARPLGRRSSYNEQFF
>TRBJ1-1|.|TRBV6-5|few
TGTGCCAGCAACGGCGGCTCACCCTGGGGTGAAGCTTTCTTT
CASNGGSPWGEAFF
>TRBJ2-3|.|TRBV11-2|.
TGTGCCAGCAGCTCCGGGGGCCCCCCCACAGATACGCAGTATTTT
CASSSGGPPTDTQYF
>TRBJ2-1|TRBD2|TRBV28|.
TGTGCCAGCAGTTTATGGAGCGGGGGCGAATACAATGAGCAGTTCTTC
CASSLWSGGEYNEQFF
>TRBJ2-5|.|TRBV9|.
TGTGCCAGCAGCGGGTCCGGACTGCCCAGGGAGACCCAGTACTTC
CASSGSGLPRETQYF